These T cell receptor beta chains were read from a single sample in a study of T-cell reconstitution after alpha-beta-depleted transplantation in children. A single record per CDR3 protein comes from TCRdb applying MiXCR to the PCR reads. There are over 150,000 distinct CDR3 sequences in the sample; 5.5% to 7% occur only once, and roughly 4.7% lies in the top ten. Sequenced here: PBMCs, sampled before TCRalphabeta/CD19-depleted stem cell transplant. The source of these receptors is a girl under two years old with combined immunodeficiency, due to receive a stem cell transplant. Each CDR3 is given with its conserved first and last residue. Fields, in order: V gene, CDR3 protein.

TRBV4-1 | CASRPRGLAGKYNEQFF
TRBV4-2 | CASSQDPGDEQFF
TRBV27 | CASSFGRAYEQYF
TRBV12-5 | CASGLSWTGKEEQYF
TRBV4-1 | CASSQVTDREGDTQYF
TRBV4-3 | CASSHDRANYGYTF
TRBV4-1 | CASSQVLAGNYEQYF
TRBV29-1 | CSARVTRDEQFF
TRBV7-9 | CASSLESYAYEQYF
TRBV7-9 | CASSLLQCNEQFF
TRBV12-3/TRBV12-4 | CASSVSGVYNEQFF
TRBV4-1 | CASSQSSTGREKLFF
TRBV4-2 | CASSQVLNNNEQFF
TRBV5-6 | CASSVDEARDRERADTQYF
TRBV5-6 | CASRRDRDGYEQYF
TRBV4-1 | CASSHGQATDTQYF
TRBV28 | CASSPRLATFTDTQYF
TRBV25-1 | CASSEYFVGGSSYNEQFF
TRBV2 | CASSELAGGFGEQYF
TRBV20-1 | CSARDLRGEGVETQYF
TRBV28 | CASSQRTVTEAFF
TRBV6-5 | CASSYSNRLRLAGGNEQFF
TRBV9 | CASSVGLAAGPGELFF
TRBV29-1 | CSVGHLNTGELFF
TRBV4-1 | CASSQEIGGELFF
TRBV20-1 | CSARQFSSGANVLTF
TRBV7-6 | CASSLAPGRRGYNEQFF
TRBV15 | CATSGGGRAEKLFF